Many counts were recorded for the clone carrying this T cell receptor (beta chain). Its antigen remains unknown. Each patient came to thyroid surgery without any prior treatment (of any kind). This specimen belongs to a study of metastatic and nonmetastatic thyroid tumors. Turning to the study itself: Patients with malignant and benign thyroid disease provided blood and tumor or nodule tissue, whose repertoires were compared.

Original processing notes: A papillary thyroid cancer distant-metastasis classifier was built from CDR3 differences across clinicopathological groups. Using MiXCR, TCRdb reanalyzed the PCR reads. TCRdb's processing, not the study's, gives the V and J calls here. The repertoire holds about 59,000 clones, with roughly 17% as singletons. V was pared by 2 bases and J by 0 bases, with 3 bases of the junction left unmatched. Germline V lookup: CDR1 LGHNA, CDR2 YNFKEQ. The CDR3 loop spans 17 amino acids. Regarding the study as a whole: Reported TCR beta diversity, measured in blood and tumor, was significantly higher for malignant thyroid tumors than for benign nodules.

This chain connects TRBV4-2 to TRBJ2-3; TRBD2 matches 12 bases. Sequenced input: blood. This TCR was sampled from a male donor with papillary thyroid cancer or a benign thyroid nodule (not recorded which). Some clones in this sample may be carry-over from other donors' samples. CDR3 amino acids: CASSQSGTSGSTDTQYF. The CDR3 DNA reads TGTGCCAGCAGCCAATCCGGGACTAGCGGGAGCACAGATACGCAGTATTTT.